These 32 T cell receptor beta chains were all obtained from the same sample, sequenced in a study of regulatory T cells in long-lasting Graves disease. Indicated time point: newly diagnosed GD, antithyroid drugs for less than 3 months. PBMCs were the source of the RNA used for TCR sequencing. With iRepertoire HTBI primers and Arm-PCR of CDR3 regions, TCR beta libraries were built. MiXCR, run by TCRdb on the multiplex PCR reads, gives a single entry per CDR3 protein. The sample carries around 400,000 distinct CDR3 sequences, approximately 12% recorded once. This same sample was also taken into another study, of T cells in Graves' hyperthyroidism and ophthalmopathy.

Sequences were derived from peripheral blood mononuclear cells (PBMCs), sampled at new diagnosis, from a patient treated with antithyroid drugs. Source of these receptors: a woman between 18 and 30 years old with Graves disease.

This clonotype came up a few times. The J gene is TRBJ2-1, the V gene TRBV7-2; D is undetermined. Germline V gives CDR1 SGHTA, CDR2 FQGNSA. V was trimmed by 2 bases and J by 8 bases, leaving 10 bases between them. This CDR3 spans 13 amino acids. The CDR3 bases are TGTGCCAGCAGCTTAAGGGCCCTACATGAGCAGTTCTTC. Its translation: CASSLRALHEQFF.

This clonotype was detected a few times. A much larger clone is a single base away; this may be a read error. The chain links TRBV6-9 to TRBJ1-1; D is ambiguous. Germline values: CDR1 MNHGY, CDR2 SVAAGI. V lost 3 bases and J lost 7, with 9 bases in between. The CDR3 has 12 residues. This chain's CDR3 is CASSYAPIEAFF. CDR3 in DNA: TGTGCCAGCAGTTACGCCCCGATTGAAGCTTTCTTT.

This clonotype was counted ten times or more. This chain connects TRBV30 to TRBJ1-1; D is unclear. Germline assignment: CDR1 GTSNPN and CDR2 SVGIG (reference sequence). This CDR3 has 15 residues. V was clipped by 0 bases and J by 0 bases, with 11 bases between them. This CDR3 reads CAWSVSGSMNTEAFF. Written as DNA, the CDR3 is TGTGCCTGGAGTGTGTCGGGGTCCATGAACACTGAAGCTTTCTTT.

The chain employs TRBV5-6 and TRBJ2-1; D call uncertain. Trimming stripped 3 bases from V and 6 bases from J, with 13 bases between. Germline values: CDR1 SGHDT, CDR2 YYEEEE. The CDR3 spans 14 residues. The CDR3 spells CASSSPKVGNEQFF. DNA of the CDR3: TGTGCCAGCAGCTCGCCCAAGGTGGGCAATGAGCAGTTCTTC.

The table lists this clonotype with many counts. CDR3 in amino acids: CASSLASQGELFF. In DNA form, the CDR3 reads TGCGCCAGCAGCTTGGCCTCACAAGGGGAGCTGTTTTTT. The chain employs TRBV5-1 and TRBJ2-2; no reliable D call. V lost 0 bases to trimming and J lost 8 bases, with 8 bases between them. The CDR3 runs to 13 residues. Germline CDR1 reads SGHRS; CDR2 reads YFSETQ.

This clonotype showed up many times. The chain recombines TRBV9 with TRBJ1-2, with a weak D call TRBD1 (5 bases). Per the germline V gene, CDR1 is SGDLS and CDR2 is YYNGEE. The CDR3 loop spans 12 amino acids. V lost 6 bases and J lost 4, with 10 bases in between. Written as DNA, the CDR3 is TGTGCCAGCACCGGGACGGGCTATGGCTACACCTTC. It encodes CASTGTGYGYTF.

Many counts were recorded for this clonotype. V usage is TRBV5-1 and J usage is TRBJ2-3; D not certain. With 4 bases removed from V and 4 bases from J, the gap between germline ends came to 16 bases. CDR3 length: 15 residues. The germline V gene has CDR1 SGHRS and CDR2 YFSETQ. In nucleotides, the CDR3 is TGCGCCAGCAGCCCCTCGGGCTGGCCCCCAGATACGCAGTATTTT. This encodes CASSPSGWPPDTQYF.

This clonotype was observed a few times. This rearrangement joins TRBV7-9 to TRBJ1-1, with 10 bases matching TRBD1. Germline CDR1 is SEHNR and CDR2 is FQNEAQ (reference sequence). V dropped 3 bases and J dropped 9; count of bases not matched to a gene: 7. The CDR3 runs to 14 residues. CDR3 bases: TGTGCCAGCAGCTTTACCGGGACAGGGGTACAAGCTTTCTTT. This gives the protein CASSFTGTGVQAFF. The full variable domain, completed using reference TRBV7-9 and TRBJ1-1, is DTGVSQNPRHKITKRGQNVTFRCDPISEHNRLYWYRQTLGQGPEFLTYFQNEAQLEKSRLLSDRFSAERPKGSFSTLEIQRTEQGDSAMYLCASSFTGTGVQAFFGQGTRLTVV.

In this sample, this clonotype turned up many times. J is TRBJ2-3 and V is TRBV11-1; 9 bases align to TRBD1. The J segment lost 2 bases and the V segment lost 5 bases, leaving 20 bases of the junction unmatched. CDR3 length equals 20 residues. CDR1 is SGHAT and CDR2 is FQDESV in the germline V gene (reference sequence). The CDR3 DNA sequence: TGTGCCAGCAGCCAGATGACAGGGGGGCTTCTAGCGGAGATCACAGATACGCAGTATTTT. Amino acid sequence: CASSQMTGGLLAEITDTQYF.

This clonotype was picked up many times. The gene calls are TRBV4-1 and TRBJ2-1; possibly TRBD2 for D (5 bases). Germline V gene sequence: CDR1 MGHRA, CDR2 YSYEKL. The CDR3 contains 14 residues. V was shortened by 0 bases and J by 8 bases, with 11 bases between the two germline ends. CDR3 residues: CASSQDPLADEQFF. The CDR3, as DNA: TGCGCCAGCAGCCAAGATCCCCTAGCCGATGAGCAGTTCTTC.

This clonotype has ten or more counts. The chain employs TRBV6-5 and TRBJ1-2; D ambiguous. This CDR3 spans 13 amino acids. In germline, CDR1 is MNHEY, CDR2 SVGAGI. V was shortened by 2 bases and J by 7 bases, with 11 bases between the two germline ends. CDR3 sequence: CASSYEEEGGYTF. The CDR3 bases are TGTGCCAGCAGTTACGAGGAGGAAGGTGGCTACACCTTC.

This clonotype was counted at least ten times. This sequence joins TRBV7-2 and TRBJ1-2; the D gene is possibly TRBD1 (5 bases). Between the trimmed V and J ends, which lost 1 base and 5 bases, there was a span of 11 bases. Per germline, CDR1 SGHTA and CDR2 FQGNSA. This CDR3 region has 14 residues. Written as DNA, the CDR3 is TGTGCCAGCAGCTTAGTCGCAGGGAAGTATGGCTACACCTTC. Its protein product is CASSLVAGKYGYTF.

The chain joins TRBV5-1 to TRBJ2-5; 8 bases fit TRBD1. The germline V gene has CDR1 SGHRS and CDR2 YFSETQ. The V segment lost 0 bases and the J segment 2 bases; nucleotides outside the gene matches: 6. This CDR3 contains 16 residues. The CDR3 region has the DNA TGCGCCAGCAGCTTGGCCGTGACAGGGGAACAAGAGACCCAGTACTTC. Amino acid sequence: CASSLAVTGEQETQYF.

This clonotype has ten or more counts. J is TRBJ1-2 and V is TRBV2; D is unresolved. The CDR3 contains 11 residues. Germline loops: CDR1 SNHLY, CDR2 FYNNEI. Trimming took off 6 bases at V and 8 bases at J, with 10 bases between the two ends. In nucleotides, the CDR3 is TGTGCCAGCAGCGGTTCGGGAGGCTACACCTTC. It codes for CASSGSGGYTF. Full variable domain (outside the CDR3, taken from reference TRBV2 and TRBJ1-2): EPEVTQTPSHQVTQMGQEVILRCVPISNHLYFYWYRQILGQKVEFLVSFYNNEISEKSEIFDDQFSVERPDGSNFTLKIRSTKLEDSAMYFCASSGSGGYTFGSGTRLTVV.

In its sample, this clonotype was seen many times. The chain links TRBV20-1 to TRBJ2-2; tentative D call: TRBD2 (6 bases). V dropped 5 bases and J dropped 0 bases, with 10 bases sitting between them. This CDR3 comprises 14 residues. Germline loops: CDR1 DFQATT, CDR2 SNEGSKA (reference sequence). This CDR3 reads CSAAWGANTGELFF. The CDR3 region has the DNA TGCAGTGCTGCATGGGGGGCGAACACCGGGGAGCTGTTTTTT.

There are many counts of this clonotype. The rearrangement joins TRBV11-2 to TRBJ1-2, with 7 bases matching TRBD1. Unmatched junction bases numbered 8, after V lost 0 bases and J lost 7 bases. The germline V gene encodes CDR1 SGHAT and CDR2 FQNNGV. CDR3 length: 15 amino acids. Written as DNA, the CDR3 is TGTGCCAGCAGCTTAGAATCAGGGGGGTATTCTGGCTACACCTTC. Its translation: CASSLESGGYSGYTF.

This clonotype was recorded at least ten times. The V and J genes are TRBV11-3 and TRBJ2-2; TRBD1 is a possible D gene (6 bases). This CDR3 spans 14 amino acids. Germline V gene data show CDR1 as SGHNT and CDR2 as YENEEA. V was clipped by 3 bases and J by 4 bases, with 9 bases between them. The CDR3 region has the DNA TGTGCCAGCAGCTTTAGCAGGGGCACCGGGGAGCTGTTTTTT. It encodes CASSFSRGTGELFF. Full variable domain (remainder filled in from reference TRBV11-3 and TRBJ2-2): EAGVVQSPRYKIIEKKQPVAFWCNPISGHNTLYWYLQNLGQGPELLIRYENEEAVDDSQLPKDRFSAERLKGVDSTLKIQPAELGDSAVYLCASSFSRGTGELFFGEGSRLTVL.

This clonotype showed up just a few times. Given a much more abundant clone one base away, this may be a read error. This chain links TRBV2 with TRBJ1-6; 7 positions match TRBD1. This CDR3 has 15 residues. The ends lost 6 bases at V and 3 bases at J; junction bases unmatched: 5. From germline, CDR1 is SNHLY and CDR2 FYNNEI. DNA for the CDR3: TGTGCCAGCAGAGGAGGGACAGTCTATAATTCACCCCTCCACTTT. It codes for CASRGGTVYNSPLHF. The variable domain in full, completed from reference TRBV2 and TRBJ1-6, reads EPEVTQTPSHQVTQMGQEVILRCVPISNHLYFYWYRQILGQKVEFLVSFYNNEISEKSEIFDDQFSVERPDGSNFTLKIRSTKLEDSAMYFCASRGGTVYNSPLHFGNGTRLTVT.

This clonotype was counted at least ten times. The chain recombines TRBV18 with TRBJ2-1, with 7 bases that match TRBD2. Trimming removed 3 bases from V and 2 bases from J; junction bases left unmatched: 7. The CDR3 extends over 16 amino acids. Germline CDR1 KGHSH, CDR2 LQKENI. The CDR3 loop is CASSPTRESPYNEQFF. CDR3 bases: TGTGCCAGCTCACCTACGCGGGAGAGCCCCTACAATGAGCAGTTCTTC.

Many counts were recorded for this clonotype. At one boundary the junction diverges from the germline segment, which might be a read error. The chain couples TRBV7-2 to TRBJ2-7; TRBD1 aligns across 10 bases. The CDR3 contains 12 residues. CDR1 and CDR2 from the germline V gene are SGHTA and FQGNSA. The CDR3 here is CASSGDRGPRFF. The CDR3 DNA follows: TGTGCCAGCAGCGGAGACAGGGGGCCAAGGTTCTTC.

This clonotype has a count of ten or more. The rearrangement joins TRBV18 to TRBJ2-2; 13 positions agree with TRBD2. Unmatched junction bases numbered 5, after V lost 2 bases and J lost 2 bases. The CDR3 is 18 residues long. Germline V gene lookup returns CDR1 KGHSH and CDR2 LQKENI. This CDR3 reads CASSPGTSGAFNTGELFF. In DNA form, the CDR3 reads TGTGCCAGCTCACCAGGGACTAGCGGGGCTTTCAACACCGGGGAGCTGTTTTTT.

The chain employs TRBV5-1 and TRBJ2-1, with 10 bases lining up with TRBD2. Germline lookup yields CDR1 SGHRS and CDR2 YFSETQ. The CDR3 runs to 18 residues. V was clipped by 1 base and J by 3 bases; unmatched bases: 10. CDR3: CASSLSWTSGPNYNEQFF. CDR3 sequence (DNA): TGCGCCAGCAGCTTGTCCTGGACTAGCGGACCAAACTACAATGAGCAGTTCTTC. Combining the CDR3 with reference TRBV5-1 and TRBJ2-1 gives the whole variable domain KAGVTQTPRYLIKTRGQQVTLSCSPISGHRSVSWYQQTPGQGLQFLFEYFSETQRNKGNFPGRFSGRQFSNSRSEMNVSTLELGDSALYLCASSLSWTSGPNYNEQFFGPGTRLTVL.

This clonotype was detected a few times. The CDR3 here is CASSFRQQGSYEQYF. In nucleotides, the CDR3 is TGTGCCAGCAGTTTCAGGCAGCAGGGTTCGTATGAGCAGTACTTC. The V gene is TRBV28, the J gene TRBJ2-7; TRBD1 might be the D (5 bases). Germline V gives CDR1 MDHEN, CDR2 SYDVKM. Trimming took 3 bases from V and 7 from J, leaving 19 bases between them. CDR3 length: 15 amino acids.

This clonotype was observed many times. This rearrangement joins TRBV15 to TRBJ1-6; 8 positions match TRBD1. Per the germline V gene, CDR1 is LNHNV and CDR2 is YYDKDF (reference sequence). The CDR3 totals 16 residues. Unmatched junction bases numbered 9, after V lost 1 base and J lost 10 bases. This CDR3 is CATSRGTGSAGSPLHF. The DNA of the CDR3 is TGTGCCACCAGCAGAGGGACAGGGTCGGCCGGATCACCCCTCCACTTT. The complete variable domain, with remaining parts taken from reference TRBV15 and TRBJ1-6, reads DAMVIQNPRYQVTQFGKPVTLSCSQTLNHNVMYWYQQKSSQAPKLLFHYYDKDFNNEADTPDNFQSRRPNTSFCFLDIRSPGLGDTAMYLCATSRGTGSAGSPLHFGNGTRLTVT.

In its sample, this clonotype was seen a few times. This chain joins TRBV2 and TRBJ2-3; the D call may be TRBD1 or TRBD2 (5 bases each). The CDR3 consists of 13 residues. V was trimmed by 8 bases and J by 0 bases, leaving 9 bases between them. CDR1 SNHLY and CDR2 FYNNEI come from the germline V gene. The CDR3 region has the DNA TGTGCCAGCTGCTGGGACAGCACAGATACGCAGTATTTT. It translates to CASCWDSTDTQYF.

This clonotype has at least ten counts. The V and J genes are TRBV19 and TRBJ1-5; D is perhaps TRBD1 (5 bases). Per the germline V gene, CDR1 is LNHDA and CDR2 is SQIVND (reference sequence). The V and J ends lost 3 bases and 9 bases respectively, with 9 bases between them. CDR3 length equals 12 residues. CDR3 protein: CASSIGGLPQHF. The CDR3 DNA follows: TGTGCCAGTAGTATTGGGGGGTTGCCCCAGCATTTT.

This chain links TRBV20-1 with TRBJ1-2; D unclear. CDR1 and CDR2 (germline): DFQATT, SNEGSKA (reference sequence). Trimming removed 4 bases at V and 2 bases at J, with 8 bases between. The CDR3 has 12 amino acids. The CDR3 DNA sequence: TGCAGTGCTACCGACGGGAACTATGGCTACACCTTC. Translation gives CSATDGNYGYTF.

This clonotype was picked up a small number of times. This rearrangement joins TRBV29-1 to TRBJ2-5; maybe TRBD1 (5 bases). Between the trimmed V and J ends, which lost 7 bases and 2 bases, there was a span of 11 bases. The CDR3 consists of 12 residues. CDR1 SQVTM and CDR2 ANQGSEA come from the germline V gene. CDR3: CSAQRQQETQYF. The CDR3 coding sequence is TGCAGCGCCCAGCGACAGCAAGAGACCCAGTACTTC. The whole variable domain, remainder taken from reference TRBV29-1 and TRBJ2-5, is SAVISQKPSRDICQRGTSLTIQCQVDSQVTMMFWYRQQPGQSLTLIATANQGSEATYESGFVIDKFPISRPNLTFSTLTVSNMSPEDSSIYLCSAQRQQETQYFGPGTRLLVL.

This clonotype was recorded at least ten times. This chain uses TRBV28 with TRBJ2-3, with TRBD2 as a possible D gene (5 bases). V was pared by 3 bases and J by 5 bases, with 12 bases between. Per germline, CDR1 MDHEN and CDR2 SYDVKM. This CDR3 is built from 14 residues. In DNA, the CDR3 is TGTGCCAGCAGTTTCTCTCGGGGTGGAGATACGCAGTATTTT. This sequence encodes CASSFSRGGDTQYF.

On this clonotype itself: A clone one base away is much larger, so this may be a read error. V is TRBV7-2 and J is TRBJ2-1; D is perhaps TRBD1 or TRBD2 (5 bases each). V was pared by 0 bases and J by 13 bases, with 13 bases between. Germline CDR1 and CDR2: SGHTA and FQGNSA. CDR3 length: 13 amino acids. The CDR3 is CASSLALSGTQFF. For the CDR3, the DNA is TGTGCCAGCAGCTTAGCCCTATCTGGGACCCAGTTCTTC.

This clonotype was counted many times. The V gene is TRBV6-2 or TRBV6-3, the J gene TRBJ2-1; the match to TRBD2 covers 10 bases. The germline V gene has CDR1 MNHEY and CDR2 SVGEGT. J was trimmed by 10 bases and V by 6 bases; bases with no gene match: 12. The CDR3 spans 15 residues. The CDR3 DNA sequence: TGTGCCAGCAGGGGTCTGGAACTAGCGGGGCAGGAGCAGTTCTTC. It specifies CASRGLELAGQEQFF.

This clonotype was counted a few times. This rearrangement joins TRBV19 to TRBJ2-3, with 7 bases lining up with TRBD1. J gave up 2 bases and V 1 base, and 6 bases lay outside the gene matches. Germline CDR1 and CDR2: LNHDA and SQIVND (reference sequence). The CDR3 extends over 16 amino acids. The chain's CDR3 is CASSIGGTAHTDTQYF. Written as DNA, the CDR3 is TGTGCCAGTAGTATAGGGGGGACAGCTCACACAGATACGCAGTATTTT.